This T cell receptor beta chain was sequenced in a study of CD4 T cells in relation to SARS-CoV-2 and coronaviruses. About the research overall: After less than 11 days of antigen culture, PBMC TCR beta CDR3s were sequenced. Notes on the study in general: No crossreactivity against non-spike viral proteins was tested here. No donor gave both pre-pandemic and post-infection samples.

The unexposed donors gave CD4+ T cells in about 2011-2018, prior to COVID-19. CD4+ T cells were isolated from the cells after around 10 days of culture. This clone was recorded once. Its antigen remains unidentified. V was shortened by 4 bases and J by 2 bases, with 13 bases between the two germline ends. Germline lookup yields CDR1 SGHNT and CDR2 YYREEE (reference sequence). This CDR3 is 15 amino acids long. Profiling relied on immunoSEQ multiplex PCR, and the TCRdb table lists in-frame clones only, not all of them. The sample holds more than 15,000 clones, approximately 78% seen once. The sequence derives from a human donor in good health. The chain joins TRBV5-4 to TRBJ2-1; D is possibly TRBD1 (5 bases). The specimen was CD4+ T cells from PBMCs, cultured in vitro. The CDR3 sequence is CASSNLGVTYNEQFF. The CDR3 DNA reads TGTGCCAGCAGCAATTTAGGGGTCACCTACAATGAGCAGTTCTTC.